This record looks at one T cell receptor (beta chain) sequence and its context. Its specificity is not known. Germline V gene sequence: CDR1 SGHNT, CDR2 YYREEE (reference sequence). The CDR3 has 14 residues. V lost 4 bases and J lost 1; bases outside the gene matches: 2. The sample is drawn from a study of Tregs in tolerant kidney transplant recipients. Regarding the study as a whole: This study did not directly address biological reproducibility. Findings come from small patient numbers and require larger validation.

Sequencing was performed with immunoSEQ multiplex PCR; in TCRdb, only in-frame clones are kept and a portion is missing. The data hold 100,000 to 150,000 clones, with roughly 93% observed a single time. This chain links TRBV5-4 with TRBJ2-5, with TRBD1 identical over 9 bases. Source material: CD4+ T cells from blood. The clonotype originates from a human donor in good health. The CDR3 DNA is TGTGCCAGCAGCCGGACAGGGGTCCAAGAGACCCAGTACTTC. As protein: CASSRTGVQETQYF.